This T cell receptor (beta chain) stems from a study of T cell changes during pregnancy in multiple sclerosis. Profiled with immunoSEQ multiplex PCR; TCRdb holds only in-frame clones, not every one. The sample contains approximately 49,000 clones, roughly 85% of which appear only once. Germline CDR1 SQVTM, CDR2 ANQGSEA. CDR3 length: 13 amino acids. Germline trimming cut 6 bases from V and 6 bases from J; bases unmatched to any gene: 8. This TCR was sampled from a female donor with multiple sclerosis, enrolled in a pregnancy study. The chain uses TRBV29-1 and TRBJ1-2; 9 bases are shared with TRBD1. Source: CD4+ T cells from peripheral blood mononuclear cells, taken in the second trimester of pregnancy. The CDR3 sequence: CSVRQGEVHGYTF. Written as DNA, the CDR3 is TGCAGCGTCCGACAGGGGGAGGTTCATGGCTACACCTTC.